This is a list of T cell receptor beta chains from one sample in a study of T cell responses to AZD1222 COVID-19 vaccine. The data were produced by immunoSEQ multiplex PCR, yet TCRdb's version contains in-frame clones alone and is incomplete. This table has approximately 170,000 clones, around 91% appearing once. Sequenced here: peripheral blood, sampled on day 0 of AZD1222 vaccination. Every receptor here comes from an adult in good health. Both conserved end residues are part of each CDR3. The D gene is left open where the match is weak. Expanded clones get a size class; other rows say once, few or many, or leave the size out.

v_call,clone_size,j_call,d_call,cdr3_aa,cdr3_nt
TRBV11-2,-,TRBJ1-1,-,CASSTEAGGNTEAFF,TGTGCCAGCAGCACTGAAGCCGGGGGCAACACTGAAGCTTTCTTT
TRBV3-1/TRBV3-2,-,TRBJ1-2,-,CASSQAGLITF,TGTGCCAGCAGCCAAGCGGGCCTTATAACCTTC
TRBV5-4,few,TRBJ2-1,TRBD1,CASSPGTGGYNEQFF,TGTGCCAGCAGCCCCGGGACAGGGGGTTACAATGAGCAGTTCTTC
TRBV27,-,TRBJ2-3,TRBD2,CASSLKAGGTDTQYF,TGTGCCAGCAGTTTAAAAGCGGGGGGCACAGATACGCAGTATTTT
TRBV21-1,-,TRBJ2-5,-,CASMPGTSLNQETQYF,TGTGCCAGCATGCCGGGCACCTCGCTAAACCAAGAGACCCAGTACTTC
TRBV25-1,-,TRBJ1-1,-,CASSDQFRQGYTEAFF,TGTGCCAGCAGTGACCAATTCCGTCAGGGATACACTGAAGCTTTCTTT
TRBV15,-,TRBJ1-5,-,CATKGLNQPQHF,TGTGCCACCAAAGGCCTTAATCAGCCCCAGCATTTT
TRBV15,-,TRBJ2-2,-,CATSDSPNTGELFF,TGTGCCACCTCCGACAGTCCGAACACCGGGGAGCTGTTTTTT
TRBV12-3/TRBV12-4,-,TRBJ2-5,-,CASSLTETQYF,TGTGCCAGCAGTCTGACAGAGACCCAGTACTTC
TRBV19,-,TRBJ1-5,-,CASSLPAGLGNQPQHF,TGTGCCAGTAGTCTTCCCGCAGGGTTGGGCAATCAGCCCCAGCATTTT
TRBV10-2,-,TRBJ1-4,-,CATCTGAGSNEKLFF,TGCGCCACCTGCACTGGGGCGGGATCGAATGAAAAACTGTTTTTT
TRBV27,-,TRBJ1-1,-,CASSLVVVRGANTEAFF,TGTGCCAGCAGTTTAGTTGTCGTGAGGGGGGCGAACACTGAAGCTTTCTTT
TRBV7-9,-,TRBJ2-2,-,CASRGRTTTGELFF,TGTGCCAGTCGGGGCAGGACAACCACCGGGGAGCTGTTTTTT
TRBV10-3,-,TRBJ1-2,-,CAISESNYGYTF,TGTGCCATCAGTGAGTCGAACTATGGCTACACCTTC
TRBV5-1,-,TRBJ2-7,-,CASSQVAYEQYF,TGCGCCAGCAGCCAAGTTGCCTACGAGCAGTACTTC
TRBV5-5,-,TRBJ1-5,TRBD1,CASSAGQALGQPQHF,TGTGCCAGCAGCGCGGGACAGGCCCTTGGACAGCCCCAGCATTTT
TRBV7-4,-,TRBJ1-4,TRBD1,CATPPDRGREKLFF,TGTGCCACCCCGCCGGACAGGGGACGTGAAAAACTGTTTTTT
TRBV4-1,-,TRBJ1-1,-,CASSQNRDRPEAFF,TGCGCCAGCAGCCAAAACAGGGACCGCCCTGAAGCTTTCTTT
TRBV20-1,-,TRBJ1-1,-,CSARGATEAFF,TGCAGTGCTAGGGGGGCCACTGAAGCTTTCTTT
TRBV9,-,TRBJ1-6,-,CASSVGPGGGSSPLHF,TGTGCCAGCAGCGTAGGTCCGGGTGGGGGGAGTTCACCCCTCCACTTT
TRBV30,-,TRBJ2-1,TRBD2,CAWSKRLAGMSSYNEQFF,TGTGCCTGGAGTAAACGACTAGCGGGGATGAGCTCCTACAATGAGCAGTTCTTC
TRBV4-1,-,TRBJ2-2,-,CASSPGVGASGELFF,TGCGCCAGCAGCCCAGGGGTGGGGGCAAGCGGGGAGCTGTTTTTT